A selection of T cell receptor beta chains follows, all from one sample in a study of control samples from healthy donors and cancer patients. Measured with immunoSEQ multiplex PCR; TCRdb has only the in-frame clones, and not every one. The sample contains about 93,000 clones, about 87% of which appear only once. The material sequenced was blood. The receptors here all came from a woman in her seventies in good health. Both conserved end residues are part of each CDR3. D genes are given only for firm matches. Clone size is not always given. Where it is, it says once, few, many or a class for expanded clones.

.,TRBV6-6,.,TRBJ1-1,CASSGSENTEAFF,TGTGCCAGCAGTGGGAGCGAGAACACTGAAGCTTTCTTT
TRBD1,TRBV19,.,TRBJ1-5,CASSTGQGGNQPQHF,TGTGCCAGTAGTACGGGACAGGGAGGAAATCAGCCCCAGCATTTT
.,TRBV5-1,.,TRBJ1-1,CASSATETNTEAFF,TGCGCCAGCAGCGCGACAGAGACGAACACTGAAGCTTTCTTT
.,TRBV25-1,.,TRBJ1-1,CASRYGMNTEAFF,TGTGCCAGCAGATATGGGATGAACACTGAAGCTTTCTTT
TRBD2,TRBV2,.,TRBJ2-1,CASSASGRNNEQFF,TGTGCCAGCAGTGCTAGCGGGAGGAATAATGAGCAGTTCTTC
.,TRBV9,.,TRBJ1-6,CASSVGGPPNSPLHF,TGTGCCAGCAGCGTAGGCGGCCCCCCGAATTCACCCCTCCACTTT
TRBD2,TRBV5-4,.,TRBJ2-7,CASSQTSGGAYEQYF,TGTGCCAGCAGCCAGACTAGCGGCGGAGCCTACGAGCAGTACTTC
TRBD1,TRBV5-8,.,TRBJ2-3,CASSSGTGFPDTQYF,TGTGCCAGCAGCTCCGGGACAGGGTTCCCAGATACGCAGTATTTT
.,TRBV5-1,.,TRBJ1-2,CASSQLRGGYTF,TGCGCCAGCAGCCAGCTAAGGGGTGGCTACACCTTC
.,TRBV19,.,TRBJ1-4,CASSPWVGEKLFF,TGTGCCAGTAGCCCCTGGGTAGGTGAAAAACTGTTTTTT
TRBD1,TRBV19,.,TRBJ1-5,CASSVTGEQPQHF,TGTGCCAGTAGTGTGACAGGGGAACAGCCCCAGCATTTT
.,TRBV10-3,.,TRBJ1-6,CAISEPGAGSPLHF,TGTGCCATCAGTGAACCGGGGGCAGGATCACCCCTCCACTTT
TRBD1,TRBV5-1,once,TRBJ1-6,CASSSNTGVENSPLHF,TGCGCCAGCAGCTCAAATACAGGGGTTGAGAATTCACCCCTCCACTTT
.,TRBV2,.,TRBJ1-4,CASSGTGGEKLFF,TGTGCCAGCAGTGGAACAGGTGGTGAAAAACTGTTTTTT
TRBD2,TRBV29-1,.,TRBJ2-3,CSVVSGRTDTQYF,TGCAGCGTTGTTAGCGGGAGGACAGATACGCAGTATTTT
.,TRBV9,.,TRBJ1-4,CASSLGNVNEKLFF,TGTGCCAGCAGCCTGGGGAACGTTAATGAAAAACTGTTTTTT
TRBD2,TRBV5-1,.,TRBJ2-7,CASSFSLLAGESYEQYF,TGCGCCAGCAGCTTCAGTCTCTTGGCGGGAGAGTCCTACGAGCAGTACTTC
.,TRBV7-9,.,TRBJ2-7,CASSSVQRNYEQYF,TGTGCCAGCAGCTCCGTACAGAGAAACTACGAGCAGTACTTC
.,TRBV7-6,.,TRBJ1-5,CASSLVGGRGNQPQHF,TGTGCTAGCAGCTTGGTCGGGGGGCGAGGCAATCAGCCCCAGCATTTT
.,TRBV7-9,.,TRBJ2-6,CASLGLNVVSGANVLTF,TGTGCCAGCTTGGGATTGAATGTCGTGTCTGGGGCCAACGTCCTGACTTTC
.,TRBV5-1,.,TRBJ1-4,CASSLYRDSAKLFF,TGCGCCAGCAGCCTTTACAGGGATTCGGCAAAACTGTTTTTT
.,TRBV30,once,TRBJ1-1,CAWNRGASTEAFF,TGTGCCTGGAATCGCGGGGCAAGTACTGAAGCTTTCTTT
TRBD1,TRBV29-1,.,TRBJ2-1,CSVESLGQGYNEQFF,TGCAGCGTTGAATCCTTGGGACAGGGATACAATGAGCAGTTCTTC
TRBD1,TRBV30,.,TRBJ1-2,CAWSTGTAVNYGYTF,TGTGCCTGGAGCACCGGGACAGCCGTAAACTATGGCTACACCTTC
TRBD1,TRBV5-1,once,TRBJ1-2,CASSSDRGTLGYTF,TGCGCCAGCAGCTCCGACAGGGGAACGCTTGGCTACACCTTC
TRBD2,TRBV10-3,.,TRBJ2-7,CAIRPSGTSGGAPYEQYF,TGTGCCATCAGACCATCCGGGACTAGCGGGGGGGCCCCCTACGAGCAGTACTTC
TRBD2,TRBV3-1/TRBV3-2,.,TRBJ2-7,CASSQTSGSYEQYF,TGTGCCAGCAGCCAAACTAGCGGGAGCTACGAGCAGTACTTC
TRBD1,TRBV2,.,TRBJ1-4,CASSGQGARSEKLFF,TGTGCCAGCAGTGGACAGGGGGCGCGGAGTGAAAAACTGTTTTTT
.,TRBV7-2,.,TRBJ2-3,CASSSVPDTQYF,TGTGCCAGCAGCTCCGTTCCAGATACGCAGTATTTT
TRBD1,TRBV2,.,TRBJ1-2,CATSKDRAAYGYTF,TGTGCCACTTCGAAGGACAGGGCTGCCTATGGCTACACCTTC
.,TRBV27,.,TRBJ1-1,CASISLPGGEDTEAFF,TGTGCCAGCATATCTCTCCCCGGGGGCGAGGACACTGAAGCTTTCTTT
.,TRBV27,.,TRBJ2-3,CASSRTGTSTGYF,TGTGCCAGCAGTCGAACCGGGACTTCCACGGGGTATTTT
.,TRBV5-4,.,TRBJ1-4,CASSLAGRSNEKLFF,TGTGCCAGCAGCTTGGCAGGTCGCTCGAATGAAAAACTGTTTTTT
TRBD1,TRBV13,.,TRBJ2-4,CASSLPQGDIQYF,TGTGCCAGCAGCCTACCCCAGGGGGACATTCAGTACTTC
TRBD1,TRBV9,.,TRBJ2-7,CASSLDNRGIEQYF,TGTGCCAGCAGTCTCGATAACAGGGGAATCGAGCAGTACTTC
.,TRBV10-3,.,TRBJ1-3,CAISGGNTIYF,TGTGCCATCAGTGGAGGAAACACCATATATTTT
.,TRBV12-3/TRBV12-4,.,TRBJ1-1,CASSRTVRTEAFF,TGTGCCAGCAGTAGGACAGTCCGAACTGAAGCTTTCTTT
.,TRBV4-1,.,TRBJ1-2,CASSQVGSYGYTF,TGCGCCAGCAGCCAGGTGGGGAGCTATGGCTACACCTTC
TRBD1,TRBV28,.,TRBJ1-2,CASRGQGNYGYTF,TGTGCCAGCAGGGGACAGGGTAACTATGGCTACACCTTC
.,TRBV18,.,TRBJ1-3,CATQPQEHGNTIYF,TGTGCCACCCAGCCACAGGAGCACGGAAACACCATATATTTT
.,TRBV6-5,.,TRBJ1-2,CAIQTPSYYGYTF,TGTGCCATACAAACACCGTCCTACTATGGCTACACCTTC
TRBD2,TRBV5-5,.,TRBJ2-7,CASSLAAGGSYEQYF,TGTGCCAGCAGCTTGGCCGCGGGGGGTTCCTACGAGCAGTACTTC
TRBD1,TRBV5-1,.,TRBJ1-1,CASSSSGGAGNTEAFF,TGCGCCAGCAGCTCATCAGGGGGCGCAGGGAACACTGAAGCTTTCTTT
.,TRBV27,.,TRBJ1-1,CASKYGGQGNTEAFF,TGTGCCAGCAAGTATGGGGGGCAGGGGAACACTGAAGCTTTCTTT
TRBD1,TRBV6-6,.,TRBJ1-1,CASSPIRQGSLGAFF,TGTGCCAGCAGCCCCATTCGACAGGGTAGTTTAGGAGCTTTCTTT
.,TRBV18,.,TRBJ1-1,CASSATGNTEAFF,TGTGCCAGCTCAGCGACAGGGAACACTGAAGCTTTCTTT